The source of this TCR beta chain is a study of blood T cell repertoires in COVID-19. Study-level background: Samples came from the United States, Italy and Spain, spanning acute and convalescent COVID-19. Nucleic acid was either cDNA or gDNA, and it came from T cells, B-cell-depleted T cells, or PBMCs.

This clone was counted a few times. V lost 8 bases and J lost 4; bases outside the gene matches: 5. The V gene's germline CDR1 is LNHDA and CDR2 SQIVND (reference sequence). This CDR3 has 14 amino acids. Per the study methods: Estimation of nucleated cell counts relied on the amplification of reference gene primers. Sequencing was performed with immunoSEQ multiplex PCR; in TCRdb, only in-frame clones are kept and a portion is missing. D and trimming come from the DNA, and the V and J calls and clone size come from that table. The data show 150,000 to 200,000 clones, with approximately 83% seen just once and roughly 8.7% held by the top ten.

The TCR was taken from a man over 45 with active or convalescent COVID-19. This chain uses TRBV19 with TRBJ2-1; 10 bases match TRBD1. The sequenced sample was peripheral blood. The CDR3 DNA is TGTGCCAGTTCCGGGACAGGGGATTACAATGAGCAGTTCTTC. Protein product: CASSGTGDYNEQFF.